This passage covers 14 T cell receptor beta chains from one sample sequenced in a study of CD8 T cells in ankylosing spondylitis. TCRdb re-analysed the 5' RACE reads in MiXCR, keeping a single row per CDR3 protein. The profile shows 230,000 or so distinct CDR3 sequences, under 20% of them singletons. The specimen sequenced was blood, either unsorted or a sorted T cell fraction (not recorded which). These receptors all come from a male donor with ankylosing spondylitis or in good health (not recorded which).

The chain links TRBV11-2 to TRBJ2-3; 7 bases agree with TRBD1. Looked up from germline, CDR1 is SGHAT and CDR2 is FQNNGV. With 1 base clipped from V and 1 base from J, the junction kept 5 bases outside the gene matches. CDR3 length equals 16 residues. The CDR3 protein is CASSLVRTGGTDTQYF. The CDR3 DNA reads as TGTGCCAGCAGCTTAGTTCGTACAGGGGGCACAGATACGCAGTATTTT.

This clonotype was seen many times. The V and J genes are TRBV4-3 and TRBJ2-1, with a possible D match to TRBD2 (6 bases). Trimming cost V 2 bases and J 6 bases, with 11 bases left between them. Germline V CDR1 and CDR2: LGHNA, YSLEER. The CDR3 has 14 amino acids. The CDR3 DNA follows: TGCGCCAGCAGCCAAAGGAGGGCCGGCAATGAGCAGTTCTTC. Amino acid sequence: CASSQRRAGNEQFF.

This CDR3 reads CASGPTDRPYEQYF. CDR3 DNA sequence: TGTGCCAGCGGCCCGACGGACAGGCCCTACGAGCAGTACTTC. V gene TRBV11-2 combines with J gene TRBJ2-7; 7 positions match TRBD1. The length of the CDR3 is 14 residues. CDR1 is SGHAT and CDR2 is FQNNGV in the germline V gene. V trimming: 8 bases; J trimming: 2 bases; junction bases outside the gene matches: 9.

This clonotype has ten or more counts. V usage is TRBV20-1 and J usage is TRBJ2-7; 9 bases are a match to TRBD1. Germline CDR1 DFQATT, CDR2 SNEGSKA (reference sequence). After removal of 6 bases from V and 4 bases from J, the junction contained 13 bases not matched to a gene. This CDR3 region has 15 residues. This chain's CDR3 is CSALDRDREIYEQYF. The DNA of the CDR3 is TGCAGTGCCCTTGACCGGGACAGGGAGATATACGAGCAGTACTTC.

This chain uses TRBV10-3 with TRBJ2-2; TRBD1 is a possible D gene (5 bases). Trimming removed 8 bases at V and 3 bases at J, with 10 bases between. The CDR3 totals 13 residues. The V gene's germline CDR1 is ENHRY and CDR2 SYGVKD. CDR3 loop: CAIQPGHTGELFF. The CDR3 DNA reads TGTGCCATCCAACCAGGGCACACCGGGGAGCTGTTTTTT.

This clonotype has a handful of counts. The V call is TRBV7-2, the J call TRBJ2-2; D remains unclear. Deletions cut 7 bases from V and 8 bases from J, with 8 bases between. The CDR3 has 11 amino acids. Germline loops: CDR1 SGHTA, CDR2 FQGNSA. The CDR3 here is CASISLGELFF. CDR3 bases: TGTGCCAGCATCTCCTTGGGGGAGCTGTTTTTT.

A few counts support this clonotype. This chain joins TRBV9 and TRBJ2-5; D is perhaps TRBD2 (6 bases). Germline V gene sequence: CDR1 SGDLS, CDR2 YYNGEE. With 2 bases removed from V and 1 base from J, the gap between germline ends came to 15 bases. The CDR3 consists of 16 residues. The CDR3: CASSVDGSEAQETQYF. The CDR3 DNA reads as TGTGCCAGCAGCGTTGACGGGAGCGAGGCCCAAGAGACCCAGTACTTC.

The sample holds a few counts of this clonotype. The chain has TRBV9 and TRBJ2-2; D may be TRBD2 (6 bases). Germline V gives CDR1 SGDLS, CDR2 YYNGEE. There are 15 residues in the CDR3. V was trimmed by 0 bases and J by 6 bases, leaving 12 bases between them. The CDR3 sequence is CASSVAPSEAGELFF. CDR3 nucleotides: TGTGCCAGCAGCGTAGCTCCTAGCGAGGCCGGGGAGCTGTTTTTT.

Ten or more counts support this clonotype. The genes are TRBV7-9 and TRBJ2-2, with D possibly TRBD2 on 5 matching bases. The ends were cut back, 5 bases at V and 1 base at J, with 8 bases in the middle. Germline-derived CDR1 and CDR2 are SEHNR and FQNEAQ (reference sequence). CDR3 length: 14 amino acids. CDR3 sequence (DNA): TGTGCCAGCAGCCTGGGAGTGAACACCGGGGAGCTGTTTTTT. Translating gives CASSLGVNTGELFF. Using reference TRBV7-9 and TRBJ2-2 for the parts outside the CDR3, the full variable domain is DTGVSQNPRHKITKRGQNVTFRCDPISEHNRLYWYRQTLGQGPEFLTYFQNEAQLEKSRLLSDRFSAERPKGSFSTLEIQRTEQGDSAMYLCASSLGVNTGELFFGEGSRLTVL.

This clonotype was counted between two and nine times. The rearrangement links TRBV5-6 to TRBJ2-5; TRBD2 aligns across 7 bases. Trimming at V came to 1 base and at J to 1 base, leaving 4 bases not matched to a gene. This CDR3 has 15 residues. Looked up from germline, CDR1 is SGHDT and CDR2 is YYEEEE. The chain's CDR3 is CASSLPSSGQETQYF. The DNA of the CDR3 is TGTGCCAGCAGCTTGCCGTCTAGCGGCCAAGAGACCCAGTACTTC. Complete variable domain (other parts from reference TRBV5-6 and TRBJ2-5): DAGVTQSPTHLIKTRGQQVTLRCSPKSGHDTVSWYQQALGQGPQFIFQYYEEEERQRGNFPDRFSGHQFPNYSSELNVNALLLGDSALYLCASSLPSSGQETQYFGPGTRLLVL.

This clonotype was observed a few times. This chain links TRBV30 with TRBJ2-3; D is ambiguous. Per the germline V gene, CDR1 is GTSNPN and CDR2 is SVGIG (reference sequence). V lost 4 bases to trimming and J lost 5 bases, with 16 bases between them. The CDR3 covers 14 residues. The CDR3 coding sequence is TGTGCCTGGACCTTGAAGAGAGGACGAGATACGCAGTATTTT. The encoded protein is CAWTLKRGRDTQYF.

This rearrangement joins TRBV5-5 to TRBJ2-5; TRBD2 matches at 9 bases. CDR1 is SGHKS and CDR2 is YYEKEE in the germline V gene (reference sequence). Trimming took 0 bases from V and 3 from J; bases not matched to a gene: 9. The CDR3 length is 17 residues. The CDR3 loop reads CASSLGLAVWEEETQYF. In DNA, the CDR3 is TGTGCCAGCAGCTTGGGACTAGCGGTCTGGGAGGAAGAGACCCAGTACTTC.

The chain joins TRBV21-1 to TRBJ2-1; no check of the table's D call, TRBD2, against the DNA was made. TRBV21-1 constitutes a pseudogene. The CDR3 spans 14 residues. The CDR3 here is CASSISGRENEQFF. The CDR3 DNA follows: TGTGCCAGCAGCATTAGCGGGAGAGAGAATGAGCAGTTCTTC.

This clonotype has more than one count but fewer than ten. The gene calls are TRBV30 and TRBJ1-1; D is perhaps TRBD1 (5 bases). Germline loops: CDR1 GTSNPN, CDR2 SVGIG (reference sequence). V dropped 5 bases and J dropped 7 bases, with 11 bases sitting between them. The CDR3 consists of 11 residues. The CDR3 is CAWDRAGEAFF. CDR3 nucleotide sequence: TGTGCCTGGGACAGAGCCGGTGAAGCTTTCTTT.